These 32 T cell receptor beta chains were all obtained from the same sample, sequenced in a study of technical replicates of blood from several donors (TCRdb year 2017). Preparation of the library involved the immunoSEQ multiplex PCR assay. TCRdb limited this immuneACCESS table to in-frame rearrangements with V and J called. A share of clones is missing; checked studies link under half to unresolved V genes, and the rest is unexplained. In all, the sample holds roughly 92,000 clones, and 85% to 95% of those were seen once. Roughly 0.3% of the sample is in the top ten clones. The specimen sequenced was T cells isolated from PBMCs. The receptors were gathered from a human donor in good health.

This chain joins TRBV6-5 and TRBJ1-2; D possibly corresponds to TRBD1 (6 bases). Germline V gives CDR1 MNHEY, CDR2 SVGAGI. V gave up 4 bases and J gave up 4 bases, with 10 bases separating them. The CDR3 loop spans 13 amino acids. CDR3 DNA sequence: TGTGCCAGCAGTTCGGACAGATTCTATGGCTACACCTTC. It specifies CASSSDRFYGYTF.

This clone appeared once. This rearrangement joins TRBV6-6 to TRBJ2-6; D unclear. CDR3 length: 15 residues. Trimming pared 4 bases from V and 3 bases from J, leaving 10 bases between. Germline lookup yields CDR1 MNHNY and CDR2 SVGAGI (reference sequence). The CDR3 sequence is CASSLRAVGANVLTF. For the CDR3, the DNA is TGTGCCAGCAGTTTGAGAGCTGTTGGGGCCAACGTCCTGACTTTC.

The genes are TRBV7-9 and TRBJ2-1; maybe TRBD2 (5 bases). The CDR3 is 14 amino acids. V shed 5 bases and J shed 6 bases, with 14 bases lying between them. Germline lookup yields CDR1 SEHNR and CDR2 FQNEAQ (reference sequence). The CDR3 DNA sequence: TGTGCCAGCAGCGGAAGCGGCCTCTTCAATGAGCAGTTCTTC. Its protein product is CASSGSGLFNEQFF.

The chain has TRBV10-3 and TRBJ2-2; weak D call: TRBD1 (5 bases). The CDR3 is 15 amino acids. Germline V gene lookup returns CDR1 ENHRY and CDR2 SYGVKD. The ends were cut back, 4 bases at V and 1 base at J, with 10 bases in the middle. CDR3 protein: CAISAWGQNTGELFF. The CDR3 DNA reads as TGTGCCATCAGTGCCTGGGGCCAGAACACCGGGGAGCTGTTTTTT.

This chain links TRBV29-1 with TRBJ1-1; D is perhaps TRBD1 (5 bases). Trimming pared 1 base from V and 4 bases from J, leaving 10 bases between. This CDR3 has 13 residues. CDR1 and CDR2 from the germline V gene are SQVTM and ANQGSEA. CDR3 sequence (DNA): TGCAGCGTTGAAGTCGTAGGGGCCACTGAAGCTTTCTTT. This codes for CSVEVVGATEAFF.

This chain connects TRBV4-2 to TRBJ2-7; 9 nucleotides line up with TRBD1. Per the germline V gene, CDR1 is LGHNA and CDR2 is YNFKEQ. After removal of 0 bases from V and 3 bases from J, the junction contained 6 bases not matched to a gene. The CDR3 has 16 residues. The CDR3 sequence: CASSQDSGTGLYEQYF. The DNA for the CDR3 is TGTGCCAGCAGCCAAGACTCGGGGACAGGGCTCTACGAGCAGTACTTC.

The CDR3 DNA sequence: TGTGCCTTGAAGAGCCTCATGAACACTGAAGCTTTCTTT. This sequence encodes CALKSLMNTEAFF. The gene calls are TRBV30 and TRBJ1-1; no reliable D call. Germline V gene data show CDR1 as GTSNPN and CDR2 as SVGIG (reference sequence). This CDR3 contains 13 residues. Deletions cut 7 bases from V and 0 bases from J, with 12 bases between.

V is TRBV7-3 and J is TRBJ2-3; D might be TRBD1 (6 bases). Germline loops: CDR1 SGHTA, CDR2 FQGTGA. V shed 2 bases and J shed 4 bases, with 19 bases lying between them. This CDR3 contains 17 residues. As DNA, the CDR3 is TGTGCCAGCAGCTTAGGTGGGGACAACCGAGCCTCAGATACGCAGTATTTT. As protein: CASSLGGDNRASDTQYF. Full variable domain (rest looked up from reference TRBV7-3 and TRBJ2-3): GAGVSQTPSNKVTEKGKYVELRCDPISGHTALYWYRQSLGQGPEFLIYFQGTGAADDSGLPNDRFFAVRPEGSVSTLKIQRTERGDSAVYLCASSLGGDNRASDTQYFGPGTRLTVL.

This chain joins TRBV28 and TRBJ2-7; weak D call: TRBD2 (6 bases). V lost 7 bases to trimming and J lost 5 bases, with 21 bases between them. CDR1 and CDR2 (germline): MDHEN, SYDVKM. CDR3 length: 15 residues. The CDR3 bases are TGTGCCAGCATGCTTAGCGACGGGAGTTGGGACGAGCAGTACTTC. Translation gives CASMLSDGSWDEQYF.

This clone was seen a single time. This sample also contains other DNA sequences that code for the same CDR3. The chain recombines TRBV7-3 with TRBJ2-3; a weak D match, TRBD2 (6 bases). The ends were cut back, 3 bases at V and 3 bases at J, with 7 bases in the middle. This CDR3 is built from 13 residues. Germline CDR1 is SGHTA and CDR2 is FQGTGA. The CDR3 reads CASSLGLTDTQYF. The DNA of the CDR3 is TGTGCCAGCAGCTTGGGACTGACAGATACGCAGTATTTT.

The chain combines TRBV7-2 with TRBJ2-3, with D tentatively TRBD2 (6 bases). Per germline, CDR1 SGHTA and CDR2 FQGNSA. Trimming shortened V by 1 base and J by 1 base, and 12 bases separated the two germline ends. There are 16 residues in the CDR3. The CDR3 loop is CASSLGSGFGTDTQYF. The CDR3 DNA reads as TGTGCCAGCAGCTTAGGGAGCGGGTTCGGCACAGATACGCAGTATTTT.

The chain uses TRBV18 and TRBJ1-1; 7 nucleotides match TRBD1. J lost 3 bases, V lost 4 bases, and 2 bases had no gene match. The germline CDR1 and CDR2 sequences are KGHSH and LQKENI. The CDR3 consists of 13 residues. CDR3 region: CASSRTGDTEAFF. The DNA for the CDR3 is TGTGCCAGCTCACGAACAGGGGACACTGAAGCTTTCTTT.

The rearrangement uses TRBV5-1 and TRBJ2-1; D may be TRBD2 (6 bases). CDR1 and CDR2 (germline): SGHRS, YFSETQ. Trimming removed 5 bases from V and 8 bases from J, with 23 bases in between. This CDR3 spans 16 amino acids. The CDR3 loop reads CASSHAALAPNDEQFF. CDR3 DNA: TGCGCCAGCAGTCACGCGGCACTAGCCCCAAACGATGAGCAGTTCTTC. Full variable domain (missing parts from reference TRBV5-1 and TRBJ2-1): KAGVTQTPRYLIKTRGQQVTLSCSPISGHRSVSWYQQTPGQGLQFLFEYFSETQRNKGNFPGRFSGRQFSNSRSEMNVSTLELGDSALYLCASSHAALAPNDEQFFGPGTRLTVL.

The rearrangement links TRBV5-5 to TRBJ1-1; TRBD1 aligns across 9 bases. The CDR3 loop spans 16 amino acids. With 4 bases clipped from V and 0 bases from J, the junction kept 7 bases outside the gene matches. Germline V gene lookup returns CDR1 SGHKS and CDR2 YYEKEE (reference sequence). The DNA of the CDR3 is TGTGCCAGCAGCCCCGACAGGGGGACCATGAACACTGAAGCTTTCTTT. Translated: CASSPDRGTMNTEAFF.

This chain links TRBV27 with TRBJ2-7; 12 bases line up with TRBD2. After removal of 0 bases from V and 7 bases from J, the junction contained 13 bases not matched to a gene. Germline CDR1 and CDR2: MNHEY and SMNVEV (reference sequence). This CDR3 has 18 amino acids. The CDR3: CASSLSRLAGDPSAEQYF. In DNA, the CDR3 is TGTGCCAGCAGTTTATCGCGACTAGCGGGAGACCCCTCTGCTGAGCAGTACTTC.

The chain employs TRBV4-3 and TRBJ2-7; 13 bases map to TRBD2. CDR1 and CDR2 (germline): LGHNA, YSLEER. The J segment lost 4 bases and the V segment lost 3 bases, leaving 9 bases of the junction unmatched. This CDR3 has 17 amino acids. The CDR3 nucleotides read TGCGCCAGCAGCCAGGGGACTAGCGGGGCCAAGTGGTACGAGCAGTACTTC. This codes for CASSQGTSGAKWYEQYF.

V usage is TRBV9 and J usage is TRBJ2-2; D unclear. Trimming left V 1 base short and J 4 bases short, with 11 bases between. Per germline, CDR1 SGDLS and CDR2 YYNGEE. This CDR3 spans 15 amino acids. The DNA of the CDR3 is TGTGCCAGCAGCGTAATTCCTGGCAGCACCGGGGAGCTGTTTTTT. It specifies CASSVIPGSTGELFF.

The chain links TRBV18 to TRBJ1-2, with 8 bases that match TRBD1. CDR3 length: 15 amino acids. V dropped 4 bases and J dropped 4; count of bases not matched to a gene: 8. Germline V gives CDR1 KGHSH, CDR2 LQKENI. The CDR3 reads CASSLGQALGYGYTF. CDR3 nucleotides: TGTGCCAGCTCACTGGGACAGGCCCTGGGCTATGGCTACACCTTC. The full variable domain, in which reference TRBV18 and TRBJ1-2 provide the parts outside the CDR3, is NAGVMQNPRHLVRRRGQEARLRCSPMKGHSHVYWYRQLPEEGLKFMVYLQKENIIDESGMPKERFSAEFPKEGPSILRIQQVVRGDSAAYFCASSLGQALGYGYTFGSGTRLTVV.

This clone appeared once. The V and J genes are TRBV28 and TRBJ2-7, with 11 bases aligning to TRBD2. V lost 3 bases, J lost 3 bases, and 7 bases stayed unmatched. The CDR3 spans 16 residues. CDR1 and CDR2 from the germline V gene are MDHEN and SYDVKM. CDR3 DNA sequence: TGTGCCAGCAGTTTTCAGACTAGCGGGATGAACTACGAGCAGTACTTC. Residues: CASSFQTSGMNYEQYF.

The J gene is TRBJ2-1, the V gene TRBV9, with 8 bases lining up with TRBD2. Per the germline V gene, CDR1 is SGDLS and CDR2 is YYNGEE. This CDR3 is 14 amino acids long. Unmatched junction bases numbered 9, after V lost 4 bases and J lost 9 bases. This CDR3 is CASSLGGRSIEQFF. The CDR3 DNA is TGTGCCAGCAGCCTTGGCGGGAGGTCGATTGAGCAGTTCTTC.

The V call is TRBV5-5, the J call TRBJ2-7; D possibly corresponds to TRBD1 (5 bases). Trimming took 1 base from V and 2 from J, leaving 13 bases between them. The CDR3 totals 15 residues. Germline loops: CDR1 SGHKS, CDR2 YYEKEE (reference sequence). This CDR3 is CASSLPVGEAYEQYF. CDR3 DNA: TGTGCCAGCAGCTTGCCAGTAGGGGAAGCCTACGAGCAGTACTTC.

The chain joins TRBV6-1 to TRBJ2-7, with TRBD1 matching over 7 bases. V gave up 6 bases and J gave up 3 bases; unmatched junction bases: 5. Germline values: CDR1 MNHNS, CDR2 SASEGT. The CDR3 extends over 13 amino acids. CDR3 DNA: TGTGCCAGCAGCGTTCGACAGGGCTACGAGCAGTACTTC. Its protein is CASSVRQGYEQYF.

The chain combines TRBV11-2 with TRBJ2-3; TRBD2 is a possible D gene (5 bases). Trimming took 5 bases from V and 3 from J, leaving 9 bases between them. CDR1 SGHAT and CDR2 FQNNGV come from the germline V gene. The CDR3 has 13 residues. The CDR3 DNA follows: TGTGCCAGCAGCCCTAAGCGGACAGATACGCAGTATTTT. Its translation is CASSPKRTDTQYF.

V usage is TRBV6-5 and J usage is TRBJ2-1; 7 bases align to TRBD1. The junction had 8 bases not matched to a gene; V was cut back by 6 bases and J by 9 bases. CDR1 and CDR2 from the germline V gene are MNHEY and SVGAGI. This CDR3 region has 13 residues. The CDR3 DNA is TGTGCCAGCAGATATGACAGGGTAGGTGAGCAGTTCTTC. Translating it yields CASRYDRVGEQFF.

The CDR3 loop reads CASSRRQEDTGELFF. The CDR3 DNA is TGCGCCAGCAGCAGAAGACAGGAGGACACCGGGGAGCTGTTTTTT. V is TRBV5-1 and J is TRBJ2-2; D is perhaps TRBD1 (6 bases). This CDR3 is built from 15 residues. Germline CDR1 SGHRS, CDR2 YFSETQ. Trimming cost V 4 bases and J 3 bases, with 13 bases left between them.

The chain has TRBV28 and TRBJ1-1; tentatively, D is TRBD1 (5 bases). With 8 bases removed from V and 4 bases from J, the gap between germline ends came to 11 bases. Germline values: CDR1 MDHEN, CDR2 SYDVKM. This CDR3 has 12 residues. CDR3 amino acids: CASDSSVTEAFF. The DNA of the CDR3 is TGTGCCAGCGACAGTAGTGTCACTGAAGCTTTCTTT.

The chain recombines TRBV27 with TRBJ1-5; no clear D gene. V gave up 6 bases and J gave up 10 bases, with 19 bases separating them. This CDR3 comprises 14 residues. Germline loops: CDR1 MNHEY, CDR2 SMNVEV (reference sequence). The CDR3 sequence: CASRREPGYGPQHF. In DNA form, the CDR3 reads TGTGCCAGCAGGCGGGAGCCGGGATACGGCCCCCAGCATTTT.

V and J are TRBV18 and TRBJ1-2, with 8 bases aligning to TRBD1. Germline-derived CDR1 and CDR2 are KGHSH and LQKENI. Germline trimming cut 0 bases from V and 8 bases from J; bases unmatched to any gene: 20. This CDR3 has 19 residues. The DNA for the CDR3 is TGTGCCAGCTCACCACCTTTTGGAGCGGACAGGGAGAAGATAAAGGGCTACACCTTC. Protein product: CASSPPFGADREKIKGYTF.

This rearrangement joins TRBV19 to TRBJ2-7, with TRBD1 identical over 7 bases. The V and J ends lost 6 bases and 0 bases, in that order; junction bases with no gene match: 5. Germline CDR1 reads LNHDA; CDR2 reads SQIVND (reference sequence). CDR3 size: 14 residues. The CDR3: CASRYRDSSYEQYF. CDR3 coding DNA: TGTGCCAGTAGATACCGGGACAGCTCCTACGAGCAGTACTTC.

This chain joins TRBV6-5 and TRBJ1-4; D perhaps matches TRBD1 (5 bases). Germline V lookup: CDR1 MNHEY, CDR2 SVGAGI. The CDR3 is 14 amino acids. The V end lost 4 bases, the J end lost 0 bases, and 6 bases lay between the germline ends. CDR3 nucleotide sequence: TGTGCCAGCAGTTCCAGGGCAACTAATGAAAAACTGTTTTTT. Amino acids: CASSSRATNEKLFF.

The gene calls are TRBV7-6 and TRBJ2-2, with D maybe TRBD2 (6 bases). Trimming took off 0 bases at V and 3 bases at J, with 11 bases between the two ends. The CDR3 runs 16 residues. From germline, CDR1 is SGHVS and CDR2 FNYEAQ. The CDR3 sequence is CASSLAAGSDTGELFF. The CDR3 DNA is TGTGCCAGCAGCTTAGCGGCGGGGTCAGACACCGGGGAGCTGTTTTTT.

The J gene is TRBJ1-2, the V gene TRBV19; D might be TRBD1 (6 bases). Germline V lookup: CDR1 LNHDA, CDR2 SQIVND (reference sequence). V lost 5 bases and J lost 7, with 20 bases in between. The CDR3 covers 15 residues. In DNA, the CDR3 is TGTGCCAGTAGTCTAGGACAGAAATCCCCTCGTGGCTACACCTTC. It yields the protein CASSLGQKSPRGYTF.